This T cell receptor (beta chain) derives from a study of blood T cells in healthy people across ages. Looked up from germline, CDR1 is LGHNA and CDR2 is YSLEER. This CDR3 has 14 amino acids. J gave up 5 bases and V 4 bases, and 4 bases lay outside the gene matches. This clonotype was seen a handful of times. For the second PCR, which ran for about 6 to 11 cycles, a sample-barcoded 5' primer and a J-beta primer mix were used. TCRdb reprocessed the 5' RACE reads via MiXCR and lists one record per CDR3 protein. The sample has some 1.5 million distinct CDR3 sequences; 28% are singletons. Sequenced material: blood. This clonotype originated in a woman aged 25 to 39 in good health. The chain combines TRBV4-3 with TRBJ2-5; TRBD2 agrees at 10 bases. CDR3 protein: CASSRAAGGETQYF. Here the CDR3 DNA reads TGCGCCAGCAGCCGGGCAGCGGGAGGGGAGACCCAGTACTTC.